This TCR beta chain was retrieved from a study of T cell repertoires in cytomegalovirus infection. Study overall: Indications of both CMV infection and matching HLA type were provided by public TCR beta signatures.

Study results and caveats: Cumulative public TCR beta family frequency identified carriers of CMV plus the relevant HLA.

Trimming pared 2 bases from V and 6 bases from J, leaving 11 bases between. Germline V gene data show CDR1 as MNHEY and CDR2 as SMNVEV (reference sequence). This CDR3 spans 13 amino acids. TCRdb used MiXCR to reprocess the reads, holding one entry per CDR3 protein. This table holds nearly 550,000 distinct CDR3 sequences, approximately 16% found once. This clonotype was observed at least ten times. Its antigen is undetermined. The chain recombines TRBV27 with TRBJ2-7, with D unresolved. The sample comprised CD8+ T cells from PBMCs. The clonotype originates from a human donor in good health (CMV status not recorded). Some clones in this sample may be carry-over from other donors' samples. The chain's CDR3 is CASSLGPSVEQYF. The CDR3 DNA follows: TGTGCCAGCAGTTTAGGTCCGAGTGTCGAGCAGTACTTC.